What follows is one T cell receptor beta chain and its context. This clonotype was detected a few times. No cognate antigen has been identified for it. The input lacks base qualities; no much larger clone sits a single base away. Taken from cysteine to phenylalanine, the CDR3 has 17 residues. Only the CDR3 DNA stays, 51 bases, in frame from base 1. V is cut by 7 bases and J by 3 bases, and the space between the germline ends is 21 bases. The germline V gene encodes CDR1 SGHTA and CDR2 FQGNSA. These data belong to a study of T-cell reconstitution after alpha-beta-depleted transplantation in children (dated by TCRdb to 2016 to 2017). Describing the broader study: The study quantitatively tracked T-cell immune reconstitution after TCRalphabeta/CD19-depleted allogeneic hematopoietic cell transplantation in children using TCR repertoire profiling.

The library relied on PCR. Sequencing took place on an Illumina HiSeq 2500. TCR libraries were prepared with molecular barcoding, using unique molecular identifiers to normalize TCRbeta repertoire quantification. The raw public reads went through TCRdb reprocessing: fastp at Q25, MiXCR clone calling, in-frame beta chains kept. Duplicate CDR3 protein sequences are folded into a single record with the most common DNA and genes. The table for this sample lists about 250,000 distinct CDR3 sequences; 20% to 30% of them were counted only once. The ten most abundant clones make up about 5% of the sample. The meaning of the sample's treatment or condition label: allogeneic hematopoietic cell transplantation with graft depleted of TCRalphabeta T cells and CD19 B cells. The children who served as transplant recipients had been given grafts of TCRalphabeta/CD19-depleted allogeneic hematopoietic cells. Overall study outcomes, separate from this receptor: Apparently early alphabetaT-cell count recovery about two months after transplant reportedly relied on only several hundred rapidly expanded clones derived from non-depleted graft cells. Over subsequent months, a decline in hyperexpanded clone frequencies was noted, and after one year, T-cell counts and TCRbeta diversity were mostly ascribed to newly produced T cells. In some patients, high TCRbeta diversity at day 60 was attributed to recipient T cells and intrathymic progenitors that had survived conditioning.

This clonotype was obtained from a female patient aged 2-9 years who had a stem cell transplant for congenital amegakaryocytic thrombocytopenia, so the T cells may come from the graft donor. The V and J genes are TRBV7-2 and TRBJ2-2, with TRBD2 perhaps the D gene, on 6 matching bases. The sequenced sample was PBMCs, mostly from graft donor cells, obtained 360 days after TCRalphabeta/CD19-depleted stem cell transplant. The CDR3 protein is CASNLHWREIDTGELFF. The DNA sequence is TGTGCCAGCAACCTCCATTGGAGGGAGATAGACACCGGGGAGCTGTTTTTT.